What follows are 2 T cell receptor beta chains derived from one specimen sequenced in a study of blood T cell repertoires in COVID-19. Produced via immunoSEQ multiplex PCR; TCRdb's table is partial and in-frame only. The sample lists tens of thousands of clones, over 70% seen once, with around 10% in the top ten. The specimen sequenced was peripheral blood. The receptors come from a man between 45 and 60 years old with acute or convalescent COVID-19.

The chain joins TRBV4-3 to TRBJ2-3; 9 bases are a match to TRBD2. The J segment lost 4 bases and the V segment lost 0 bases, leaving 8 bases of the junction unmatched. CDR3 length equals 17 residues. Germline lookup yields CDR1 LGHNA and CDR2 YSLEER. CDR3: CASSQDRRGGRADTQYF. The CDR3 nucleotides are TGCGCCAGCAGCCAAGATAGGCGGGGGGGCAGAGCAGATACGCAGTATTTT.

The chain recombines TRBV7-2 with TRBJ1-2, with D maybe TRBD1 (6 bases). V was trimmed by 1 base and J by 4 bases, leaving 16 bases between them. Germline CDR1 reads SGHTA; CDR2 reads FQGNSA. This CDR3 spans 16 amino acids. Here the CDR3 DNA reads TGTGCCAGCAGCTTAGGGGGGACACAAACGATCTATGGCTACACCTTC. It is translated as CASSLGGTQTIYGYTF.